A selection of T cell receptor beta chains follows, all from one sample in a study of a mutant IDH1 vaccine in newly diagnosed glioma. Repertoires were generated with immunoSEQ multiplex PCR, while TCRdb's copy carries only in-frame clones and drops some. The data show about 69,000 clones, 65% to 90% seen once. This material consisted of PBMCs, taken from a glioma patient treated with radiotherapy, temozolomide or both. All receptors come from a man aged 30 to 45 with glioma. The CDR3 runs from the conserved cysteine through the conserved F or W.

length,V,CDR3
14,TRBV19,CARPLLGQIYEQYF
15,TRBV6-4,CASSDSTSGGETQYF
15,TRBV27,CASRTSTGVSHEQYF
14,TRBV21-1,CASSKDRGNEKLFF
19,TRBV9,CASSARARTSQLFYNEQFF
14,TRBV25-1,CASSDIMGSEKLFF
11,TRBV2,CASSVAAEAFF
12,TRBV6-1,CASTYGTAPQHF
18,TRBV5-1,CASSWTTLTGGGYNEQFF
18,TRBV5-6,CASSSLGRGRPSTDTQYF
15,TRBV23-1,CASSPRGVYYTEAFF
13,TRBV5-1,CASSLGPNQPQHF
14,TRBV5-1,CASSPFITDTEAFF
17,TRBV5-1,CASSLVGHPGSGNTIYF
16,TRBV5-1,CASSFSSGQAYNEQFF
14,TRBV10-3,CAISESQGYTEAFF